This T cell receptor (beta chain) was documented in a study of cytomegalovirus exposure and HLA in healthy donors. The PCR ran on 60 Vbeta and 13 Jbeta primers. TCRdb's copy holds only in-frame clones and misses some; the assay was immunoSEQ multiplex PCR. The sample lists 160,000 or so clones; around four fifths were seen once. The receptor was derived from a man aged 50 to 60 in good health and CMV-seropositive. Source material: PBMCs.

CDR3 in DNA: TGTGCCAGCAGCCAAGGGCGGGGGCGCGGGTATGGCTACACCTTC. Residues: CASSQGRGRGYGYTF. V gene TRBV4-2 combines with J gene TRBJ1-2; possibly TRBD1 for D (6 bases). Germline CDR1 LGHNA, CDR2 YNFKEQ. The CDR3 extends over 15 amino acids. The V end lost 1 base, the J end lost 5 bases, and 14 bases lay between the germline ends.